This T cell receptor (beta chain) appears in the sequencing data of a study of CD8+ T cells in alopecia areata. Background on the study: Tofacitinib was taken orally by treated patients, and the dose was 5 to 10 mg twice daily.

Regarding treatment: oral pan-JAK inhibitor, 5-10 mg twice daily. The study team obtained lesional scalp punch biopsies and peripheral blood from alopecia areata patients. Study results and limitations: The study found TCR sharing across patients less clear than in mice, possibly for HLA reasons.

With regard to this clone: Its target is unknown.

The CDR3 spans 15 residues. V lost 4 bases and J lost 7, with 17 bases in between. Germline V lookup: CDR1 SGHAT, CDR2 FQNNGV. Extraction and reverse transcription of RNA yielded cDNA as the sequencing template. Profiling relied on immunoSEQ multiplex PCR, and the TCRdb table lists in-frame clones only, not all of them. The sample yields some 150,000 clones, nearly 55% seen once. The TCR sequence derives from a human donor with alopecia areata. The sequences come from CD8+ T cells sorted from blood, collected at week 4, from a patient treated with tofacitinib. The V gene is TRBV11-2, the J gene TRBJ2-1, with D perhaps being TRBD1 or TRBD2 (6 bases each). DNA of the CDR3: TGTGCCAGCAGCTCCCTAGTTCGGGGGCGTAATGAGCAGTTCTTC. As protein: CASSSLVRGRNEQFF.